This TCR beta chain was found in a study of blood T cells in healthy people across ages. Findings of the study overall: Naive CD4+ cells and diversity were both higher in long-lived donors than in aged donors.

This clonotype was found once. Its antigen is still unknown. From germline, CDR1 is MNHEY and CDR2 SVGAGI. Trimming removed 6 bases from V and 7 bases from J, with 16 bases in between. The CDR3 loop spans 13 amino acids. The use of a sample-barcoded 5' primer and a J-beta primer mix characterized a second PCR of roughly 6 to 11 cycles. TCRdb reprocessed the 5' RACE reads with MiXCR, giving one entry per CDR3 protein. The table shows approximately 800,000 distinct CDR3 sequences, with roughly 64% occurring only once. Input material: blood. The rearrangement uses TRBV6-5 and TRBJ2-7; D tentatively fits TRBD1 or TRBD2 (6 bases each). The receptor was derived from a young man in good health. CDR3 loop: CASREGDVTEQYF. The DNA of the CDR3 is TGTGCCAGCAGGGAGGGGGACGTCACGGAGCAGTACTTC.